The 3 T cell receptor beta chains listed next were all sequenced from one sample in a study of CDR3 diversity in severe acne. TCRdb independently ran MiXCR on the PCR reads; one entry per CDR3 protein. The sample shows around 91,000 distinct CDR3 sequences, 51% of them seen only once. The source material was blood. The receptors originated from a male donor in good health, without acne.

This clonotype has just a few counts. The CDR3 sequence: CALDSSGNTIYF. The CDR3, as DNA: TGTGCCTTAGATAGCTCTGGAAACACCATATATTTT. The rearrangement links TRBV30 to TRBJ1-3, with D unclear. V was trimmed by 7 bases and J by 0 bases, leaving 7 bases between them. This CDR3 has 12 amino acids. Germline CDR1 and CDR2: GTSNPN and SVGIG (reference sequence).

This chain uses TRBV24-1 with TRBJ2-7; 7 bases are a match to TRBD1. Trimming cost V 10 bases and J 5 bases; bases outside gene matches: 10. Germline V gene lookup returns CDR1 KGHDR and CDR2 SFDVKD. This CDR3 is 13 amino acids long. The CDR3 here is CATARQGFHEQYF. Written as DNA, the CDR3 is TGTGCCACAGCAAGACAGGGATTCCACGAGCAGTACTTC.

The V and J genes are TRBV20-1 and TRBJ1-5, with no clear D. V was shortened by 0 bases and J by 14 bases, with 14 bases between the two germline ends. This CDR3 region has 12 residues. The V gene's germline CDR1 is DFQATT and CDR2 SNEGSKA (reference sequence). In DNA form, the CDR3 reads TGCAGTGCTAGAGAGGTGAGCTCCTACGAGCATTTT. Amino acid sequence: CSAREVSSYEHF.